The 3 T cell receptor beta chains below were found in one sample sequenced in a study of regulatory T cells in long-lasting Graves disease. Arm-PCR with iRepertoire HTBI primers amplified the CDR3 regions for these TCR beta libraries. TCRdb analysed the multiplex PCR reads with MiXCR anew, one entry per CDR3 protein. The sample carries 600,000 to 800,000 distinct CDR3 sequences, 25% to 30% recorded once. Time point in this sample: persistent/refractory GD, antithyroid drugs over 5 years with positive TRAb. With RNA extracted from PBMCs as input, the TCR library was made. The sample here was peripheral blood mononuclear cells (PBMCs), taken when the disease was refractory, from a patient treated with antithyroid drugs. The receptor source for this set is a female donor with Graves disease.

The DNA of the CDR3 is TGTGCCAGCAGTACACACAGGGAGGCCTACGAGCAGTACTTC. This sequence encodes CASSTHREAYEQYF. This rearrangement joins TRBV6-2 or TRBV6-3 to TRBJ2-7; D might be TRBD1 or TRBD2, each matching 6 bases. The CDR3 sequence is 14 residues long. Trimming pared 5 bases from V and 2 bases from J, leaving 13 bases between. Germline V gives CDR1 MNHEY, CDR2 SVGEGT.

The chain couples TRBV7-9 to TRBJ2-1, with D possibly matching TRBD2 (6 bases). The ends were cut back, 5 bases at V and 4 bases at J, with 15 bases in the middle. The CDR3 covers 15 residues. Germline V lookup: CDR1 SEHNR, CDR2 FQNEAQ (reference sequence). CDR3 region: CASSPAGTSYNEQFF. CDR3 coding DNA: TGTGCCAGCAGCCCCGCCGGGACTTCATACAATGAGCAGTTCTTC.

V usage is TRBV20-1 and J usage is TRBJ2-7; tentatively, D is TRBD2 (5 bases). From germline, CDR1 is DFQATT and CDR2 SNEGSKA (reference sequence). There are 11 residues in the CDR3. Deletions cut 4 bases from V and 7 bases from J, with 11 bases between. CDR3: CSATLAREQYF. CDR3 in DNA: TGCAGTGCTACCCTAGCTCGAGAGCAGTACTTC.